These 10 T cell receptor beta chains came from one sample sequenced in a study of human T cells and chemical hapten exposure. TCRdb re-called the RACE reads with MiXCR, one entry per CDR3 protein. The sample holds over 75,000 distinct CDR3 sequences, around 9.9% seen once. Time point of the sample: patch test 3, about 24 weeks after DPC sensitization. The treatment denotes: therapeutic diphenylcyclopropenone sensitization with weekly scalp DPC. The sample consisted of whole blood, taken in connection with sensitization to the hapten diphenylcyclopropenone (DPC). Receptor source: a woman in her 30s with alopecia areata. Some clones in this sample may be carry-over from other donors' samples.

This clonotype was seen a few times. The chain combines TRBV18 with TRBJ1-1; D remains unclear. There are 13 residues in the CDR3. Looked up from germline, CDR1 is KGHSH and CDR2 is LQKENI. Trimming pared 0 bases from V and 7 bases from J, leaving 9 bases between. CDR3 amino acids: CASSPPSTNEAFF. In nucleotides, the CDR3 is TGTGCCAGCTCACCACCGTCTACAAATGAAGCTTTCTTT.

The chain links TRBV5-1 to TRBJ2-7, with a weak D call TRBD1 (6 bases). Germline loops: CDR1 SGHRS, CDR2 YFSETQ. The CDR3 length is 16 residues. Trimming stripped 1 base from V and 6 bases from J, with 20 bases between. As DNA, the CDR3 is TGCGCCAGCAGCTTGATCCCAGGGCTTCAGGGGAGCGAGCAGTACTTC. Amino acid sequence: CASSLIPGLQGSEQYF.

This clonotype was seen many times. The chain is built from TRBV19 and TRBJ2-3; 7 bases are a match to TRBD1. Germline V gene data show CDR1 as LNHDA and CDR2 as SQIVND (reference sequence). J gave up 8 bases and V 5 bases, and 10 bases lay outside the gene matches. The CDR3 has 14 amino acids. In DNA form, the CDR3 reads TGTGCCAGTAGTCCGGGACAGAGCAGGGGTACGCAGTATTTT. Its protein is CASSPGQSRGTQYF.

This clonotype was observed a few times. The rearrangement links TRBV5-1 to TRBJ2-7; possible D gene TRBD2, 5 bases. The CDR3 consists of 12 residues. CDR1 is SGHRS, CDR2 YFSETQ, per germline. Trimming stripped 6 bases from V and 7 bases from J, with 14 bases between. The CDR3 protein is CASTLGSGEQYF. CDR3 nucleotides: TGCGCCAGCACGCTCGGCTCGGGGGAGCAGTACTTC.

A few counts support this clonotype. The V gene is TRBV20-1, the J gene TRBJ1-5; D may be TRBD1 (5 bases). The CDR3 is 15 amino acids. The ends were cut back, 0 bases at V and 5 bases at J, with 14 bases in the middle. Germline V gene data show CDR1 as DFQATT and CDR2 as SNEGSKA (reference sequence). The chain's CDR3 is CSARDRGTLYQPQHF. CDR3 bases: TGCAGTGCTAGAGATCGTGGGACGCTTTATCAGCCCCAGCATTTT.

Many counts were recorded for this clonotype. The J gene is TRBJ2-2, the V gene TRBV4-3; maybe TRBD2 (5 bases). The germline gives CDR1 LGHNA, CDR2 YSLEER. V gave up 4 bases and J gave up 6 bases, with 9 bases separating them. The CDR3 is made up of 13 amino acids. CDR3 in amino acids: CASSPLGAGELFF. CDR3 bases: TGCGCCAGCAGCCCACTAGGAGCCGGGGAGCTGTTTTTT.

This clonotype was seen ten or more times. The chain has TRBV7-2 and TRBJ1-6; no reliable D call. The length of the CDR3 is 14 residues. Per the germline V gene, CDR1 is SGHTA and CDR2 is FQGNSA. V was cut by 0 bases and J by 7 bases, with 7 bases left in between. This CDR3 is CASSLASGNSPLHF. CDR3 bases: TGTGCCAGCAGCTTAGCGTCGGGGAATTCACCCCTCCACTTT.

This clonotype was seen ten or more times. The chain combines TRBV6-1 with TRBJ2-1; D remains ambiguous. The CDR3 runs 16 residues. Germline V CDR1 and CDR2: MNHNS, SASEGT. With 9 bases removed from V and 0 bases from J, the gap between germline ends came to 18 bases. Here the CDR3 DNA reads TGTGCCAGTAGGCCGAGGAGAGTACTCTCCTACAATGAGCAGTTCTTC. Its translation is CASRPRRVLSYNEQFF.

In the case of this clonotype: This may come from a read error, since a much larger clone is one base off. The chain has TRBV28 and TRBJ1-1; D remains unclear. Germline values: CDR1 MDHEN, CDR2 SYDVKM. The CDR3 has 12 amino acids. The V end lost 7 bases, the J end lost 0 bases, and 6 bases lay between the germline ends. The CDR3 here is CASTPLNTEAFF. As DNA, the CDR3 is TGTGCCAGCACCCCCTTGAACACTGAAGCTTTCTTT.

The rearrangement uses TRBV7-2 and TRBJ2-7; TRBD2 matches 8 bases. V lost 2 bases, J lost 11 bases, and 11 bases stayed unmatched. Per the germline V gene, CDR1 is SGHTA and CDR2 is FQGNSA. The CDR3 has 14 amino acids. The CDR3 nucleotides read TGTACCAGCAGCTTAAATCCAGCGGGGGACAAAAAGTACGTC. Its protein product is CTSSLNPAGDKKYV.